These T cell receptor beta chains were read from a single sample in a study of CD8 T cells in Susac syndrome. TCRdb reprocessed the immunoSEQ multiplex PCR reads via MiXCR and lists one record per CDR3 protein. The repertoire has over 150,000 distinct CDR3 sequences, approximately 93% of them found once; the top ten carry 0.09% to 0.1%. Sample: CD4+ T cells from PBMCs. The receptors originated from a human donor with multiple sclerosis. The CDR3 runs from the conserved cysteine through the conserved F or W. D genes are given only for firm matches.

j_call d_call v_call cdr3_aa
TRBJ1-6 NA TRBV4-3 CASSQVPRDGKNSPLHF
TRBJ2-4 NA TRBV20-1 CSARDGRRQAKNIQYF
TRBJ1-2 NA TRBV11-1 CASSLVRGEALAF
TRBJ2-1 NA TRBV20-1 CSALPVGAISSYNEQFF
TRBJ2-7 NA TRBV20-1 CSARDSGVHEQYF
TRBJ2-2 TRBD1 TRBV24-1 CATSPTGTTGELFF
TRBJ2-5 TRBD1 TRBV12-3/TRBV12-4 CASSFRQGETQYF
TRBJ2-3 NA TRBV3-1 CASSVYGGTDTQYF
TRBJ1-4 NA TRBV6-1 CASSGAQGRNEKLFF
TRBJ2-5 TRBD1 TRBV2 CASTFGTGGQETQYF
TRBJ1-2 NA TRBV30 CAWTGGQSNGYTF
TRBJ2-5 TRBD2 TRBV7-8 CASSLAEAGSSKTQYF
TRBJ1-1 NA TRBV7-2 CASSGNPRNTEAFF
TRBJ1-2 NA TRBV6-1 CASIKGGMEYGYTF
TRBJ2-5 TRBD1 TRBV4-3 CASSQAQGAYPQYF
TRBJ2-3 NA TRBV7-2 CASRNSGPDTQYF
TRBJ2-3 NA TRBV5-4 CASSPKEGSTDTQYF
TRBJ1-5 NA TRBV12-3/TRBV12-4 CASSLGGRPDHF
TRBJ1-5 TRBD1 TRBV7-2 CASSSSKQTGNNQPQHF
TRBJ2-4 TRBD2 TRBV6-2/TRBV6-3 CASSSAQAGGQNIQYF
TRBJ1-6 NA TRBV7-9 CASSLDASPLHF
TRBJ2-7 NA TRBV23-1 CASSQSRGTVIYEQYF
TRBJ2-7 TRBD1 TRBV5-1 CASRSDRERDGQYF
TRBJ2-7 NA TRBV5-1 CASSPLDSRSGEQYF
TRBJ2-2 TRBD1 TRBV2 CASIEGAWDTGELFF
TRBJ2-7 NA TRBV6-2/TRBV6-3 CATTTGAEQYF
TRBJ2-7 TRBD1 TRBV20-1 CSAPMVGQGINEQYF
TRBJ1-1 TRBD1 TRBV19 CASSPGQGTVAEAFF
TRBJ2-1 NA TRBV7-2 CASSRRQHGYNEQFF
TRBJ1-1 NA TRBV14 CASTTGQNTEAFF
TRBJ2-5 NA TRBV7-8 CASSFGVETQYF
TRBJ2-1 TRBD2 TRBV18 CASSPPERGVINEQFF
TRBJ1-6 NA TRBV4-1 CASSPGPPVSSPLHF
TRBJ2-7 NA TRBV3-1 CASSHSDRGGYEQYF
TRBJ1-3 NA TRBV2 CASTGERAAGNTIYF
TRBJ1-1 TRBD1 TRBV28 CASSLRAGTVMNTEAFF
TRBJ1-2 NA TRBV5-1 CASSPPDRGDGYTF
TRBJ2-5 NA TRBV2 CASVQEAGPGETQYF